The 2 T cell receptor delta chains below were found in one sample sequenced in a study of gamma delta lymphoproliferative disorders and STAT genes. TCRdb redid clone calling on the multiplex PCR reads using CATT. The sample shows some 4,100 delta-chain clones, approximately 1% of them seen only once. Sequencing used genomic DNA taken from PBMCs of patients and controls. The sample comprised blood. Receptors originate from a human donor in good health.

This clone was recorded a few times. A far more abundant clone sits one base away, making this likely a read error. This sequence joins TRDV2 and TRDJ3; D possibly corresponds to TRDD3 (6 bases). Trimming removed 0 bases from V and 8 bases from J, with 25 bases in between. The CDR3 spans 20 residues. The germline V gene encodes CDR1 GEAIGNYY and CDR2 EKD. The CDR3 DNA follows: TGTGCCTGTGACACCGTTTTTTTTGGGGGTCACCGAACCCACACCCGACAGATGTTTTTC. This translates into CACDTVFFGGHRTHTRQMFF.

This clone has just a few counts. This DNA's translation differs at residue 3 from TCRdb's protein, which comes from a much larger clone; a read error is likely, and the protein shown is translated from the DNA. The rearrangement links TRDV1 to TRDJ1, with 11 bases fitting TRDD3. The length of the CDR3 is 19 residues. Germline values: CDR1 TSWWSYY, CDR2 QGS. The CDR3 DNA is TGTGCTCCTGGGAGATATCTTCCGTGGGGGATACGCTACACCGATAAACTCATCTTT. It codes for CAPGRYLPWGIRYTDKLIF.